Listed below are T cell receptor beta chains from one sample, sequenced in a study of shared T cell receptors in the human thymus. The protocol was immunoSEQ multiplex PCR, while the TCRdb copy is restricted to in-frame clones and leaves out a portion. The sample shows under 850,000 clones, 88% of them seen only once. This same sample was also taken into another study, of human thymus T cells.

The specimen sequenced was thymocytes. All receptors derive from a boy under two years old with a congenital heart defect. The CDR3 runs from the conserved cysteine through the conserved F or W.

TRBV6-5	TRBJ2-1	CASSYGASGRHEQFF
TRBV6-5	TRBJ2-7	CASSLTSGRGEQYF
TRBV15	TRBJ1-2	CATSRGQNYGYTF
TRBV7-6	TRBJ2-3	CASSLASPAGTPSTDTQYF
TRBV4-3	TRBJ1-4	CASSHHPGANEKLFF
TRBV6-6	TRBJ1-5	CASSWSQGSNQPQHF
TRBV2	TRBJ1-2	CASSGTGGVSNYGYTF
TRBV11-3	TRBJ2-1	CASSLEGTRVNEQFF
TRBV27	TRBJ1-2	CASSPRRGSNYGYTF
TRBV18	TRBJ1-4	CASSTCREEEKLFF
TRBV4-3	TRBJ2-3	CASSQVYSDTQYF
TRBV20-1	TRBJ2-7	CSARQGDEQYF
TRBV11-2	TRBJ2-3	CASSPPGMDTQYF
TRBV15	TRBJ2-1	CATSRQTPSTVEQFF
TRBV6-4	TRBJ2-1	CASSEQREHNEQFF
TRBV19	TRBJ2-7	CASSSSGQSYEQYF
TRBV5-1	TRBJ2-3	CASSIGRRPGLAITDTQYF
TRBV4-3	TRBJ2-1	CASSQAAGGGEQFF
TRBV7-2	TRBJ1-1	CASSSHEIQNTEAFF
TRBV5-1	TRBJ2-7	CASSKLAGGTTYEQYF
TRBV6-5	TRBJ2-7	CASSEAGQAGEQYF
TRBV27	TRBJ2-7	CASSSPGTGTPEQYF
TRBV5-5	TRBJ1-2	CASSLQAVDRGYGYTF
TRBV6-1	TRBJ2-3	CASLRGETDTQYF
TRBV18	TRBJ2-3	CASSPPSDTDTQYF
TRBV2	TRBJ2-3	CASFPRDTQYF
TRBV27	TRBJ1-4	CASSGGDRLGEKLFF
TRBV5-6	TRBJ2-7	CASSLDGYEQYF
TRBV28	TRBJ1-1	CASVTYRGMEAFF
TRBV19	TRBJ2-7	CASSIGLVEPYEQYF
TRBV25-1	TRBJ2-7	CASSERGWRGRSYEQYF
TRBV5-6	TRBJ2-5	CASSFRGAGAPYQETQYF
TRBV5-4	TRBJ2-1	CASSLEGLAGTWYNEQFF
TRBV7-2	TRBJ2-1	CASSLGEPDRANEQFF
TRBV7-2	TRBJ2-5	CASSFTPSGRAGKETQYF
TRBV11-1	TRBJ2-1	CASSMQGDGGNEQFF
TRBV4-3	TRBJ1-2	CASSQGRQGDPISGGYTF
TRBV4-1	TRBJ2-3	CASSQKPGGASGMIDTQYF
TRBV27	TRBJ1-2	CASSLYSTGSGDDIANYGYTF
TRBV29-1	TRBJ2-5	CSVDTGRYQETQYF
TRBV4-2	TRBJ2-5	CASSRPRQGLGETQYF
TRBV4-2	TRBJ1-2	CASSQEIRQGIYGYTF
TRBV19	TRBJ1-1	CASSIGTGPEAFF
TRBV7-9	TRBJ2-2	CASSPDRRDQGELFF
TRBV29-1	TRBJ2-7	CSVEEGLHEQYF
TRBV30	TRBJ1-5	CAWNSGRGPFHQPQHF
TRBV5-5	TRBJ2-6	CASSLHRLGASGANVLTF
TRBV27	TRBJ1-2	CASSLSYSYGYTF
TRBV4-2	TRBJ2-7	CASSQEGLAGVHEQYF
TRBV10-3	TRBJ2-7	CAISDRGGATYEQYF
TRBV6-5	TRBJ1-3	CASSYGDRGSGNTIYF
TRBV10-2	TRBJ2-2	CASSGEAPELFF
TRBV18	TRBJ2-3	CASSPPPTDSTDTQYF
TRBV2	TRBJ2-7	CASSGGEGPYEQYF
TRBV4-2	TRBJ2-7	CASSQDRRPGGRALYEQYF
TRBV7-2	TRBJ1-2	CASSPRTGGYGYTF
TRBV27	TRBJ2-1	CASSLNLAVYNEQFF
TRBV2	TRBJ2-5	CASSSLAGAGGETQYF
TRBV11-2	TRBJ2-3	CASSSQINRAPRFADTQYF